These 4 T cell receptor beta chains were sequenced from one sample in a study of blood T cell repertoires in COVID-19. TCRdb's table, derived via immunoSEQ multiplex PCR, lists solely in-frame clones and lacks some. The sample includes approximately 70,000 clones, 84% of them seen just once. Sequencing was performed on peripheral blood. These receptors all come from a woman in her fifties or sixties with acute or convalescent COVID-19.

CDR3 sequence: CASSQNKGQKHTEAFF. The CDR3, as DNA: TGTGCCAGCAGCCAAAACAAGGGACAGAAGCACACTGAAGCTTTCTTT. The V call is TRBV4-2, the J call TRBJ1-1; TRBD1 matches at 7 bases. This CDR3 spans 16 amino acids. The ends lost 2 bases at V and 3 bases at J; junction bases unmatched: 9. Germline-derived CDR1 and CDR2 are LGHNA and YNFKEQ.

This rearrangement joins TRBV6-1 to TRBJ1-5, with 7 nucleotides matching TRBD1. The CDR3 loop spans 16 amino acids. The V gene end was trimmed by 3 bases and the J gene end by 4 bases; junction bases not matched to a gene: 9. Germline V gene data show CDR1 as MNHNS and CDR2 as SASEGT. CDR3 sequence (DNA): TGTGCCAGCAGTGACGAGACAGGGCGTAAGAATCAGCCCCAGCATTTT. It translates to CASSDETGRKNQPQHF.

This chain connects TRBV6-2 or TRBV6-3 to TRBJ1-5; a weak D match, TRBD1 (6 bases). The germline CDR1 and CDR2 sequences are MNHEY and SVGEGT. The V end was cut by 2 bases, the J end by 0 bases, with 14 bases between. The CDR3 spans 17 residues. The CDR3 bases are TGTGCCAGCAGTTACGCCGGGGGGCCCTTTAGCAATCAGCCCCAGCATTTT. The encoded protein is CASSYAGGPFSNQPQHF.

This clone was found a few times. The genes are TRBV6-5 and TRBJ2-1; 8 bases map to TRBD2. V was pared by 3 bases and J by 7 bases, with 11 bases of the junction left unmatched. The CDR3 length is 16 residues. The germline V gene has CDR1 MNHEY and CDR2 SVGAGI. CDR3 sequence: CASSYIGAGGRNEQFF. In DNA form, the CDR3 reads TGTGCCAGCAGTTATATCGGCGCGGGGGGCAGGAATGAGCAGTTCTTC.